This T cell receptor (beta chain) was recorded in a study of control samples from healthy donors and cancer patients (dated by TCRdb to 2018 to 2021). Remarks on this clone: There is no known antigen for this receptor. There are no base qualities to consult, and no much larger clone falls within one base.

Library preparation was by the immunoSEQ multiplex PCR assay. Sourced from immuneACCESS, this table was stored by TCRdb with only in-frame sequences that have V and J called. A share of the clones is absent; for the studies checked, an unresolved V gene accounts for under half, and the remainder has no known explanation. In this sample the table shows approximately 82,000 clones, approximately 94% of which occur a single time. The ten largest clones capture roughly 5% of the sample. The CDR3 contains 14 residues, cysteine and phenylalanine counted. The kept DNA is CDR3 alone, 42 bases in frame from the first base. According to the germline V gene (reference sequence), CDR1 reads SEHNR and CDR2 reads FQNEAQ. Cut back by 5 bases and 9 bases, the V and J ends lie 19 bases apart.

The sequence joins TRBV7-9 to TRBJ1-2; a confident D gene designation cannot be given. The sequenced material came from blood. This receptor was taken from a woman aged 18-29 years in good health. The nucleotide sequence is TGTGCCAGCAGCATGGGAGGAGGTTTTGAGAGCTACACCTTC. Translated, it gives CASSMGGGFESYTF. When the CDR3 is completed using the reference TRBV7-9 and TRBJ1-2 genes on either side, the full variable domain is DTGVSQNPRHKITKRGQNVTFRCDPISEHNRLYWYRQTLGQGPEFLTYFQNEAQLEKSRLLSDRFSAERPKGSFSTLEIQRTEQGDSAMYLCASSMGGGFESYTFGSGTRLTVV.